Listed here are 31 T cell receptor beta chains from one sample, sequenced in a study of T-cell memory formation after mild COVID-19. One entry per CDR3 protein, called by TCRdb with MiXCR from the 5' RACE reads. Of around 320,000 distinct CDR3 sequences listed, 13% to 15% are singletons. The sample taken for sequencing was PBMCs or a T cell subset sorted from them (not recorded which). These TCRs come from a man aged 18 to 35 who had mild COVID-19 (a few samples of this study predate the infection). Cell type and time point are not known.

This clonotype showed up just a few times. This chain connects TRBV19 to TRBJ2-7, with D possibly TRBD2 on 5 matching bases. The CDR3 is 13 amino acids. The germline V gene encodes CDR1 LNHDA and CDR2 SQIVND (reference sequence). The V end lost 6 bases, the J end lost 0 bases, and 9 bases lay between the germline ends. CDR3 residues: CASSAAGSYEQYF. CDR3 DNA: TGTGCCAGTAGCGCTGCGGGCTCCTACGAGCAGTACTTC. Together with reference TRBV19 and TRBJ2-7, the CDR3 gives the full variable domain: DGGITQSPKYLFRKEGQNVTLSCEQNLNHDAMYWYRQDPGQGLRLIYYSQIVNDFQKGDIAEGYSVSREKKESFPLTVTSAQKNPTAFYLCASSAAGSYEQYFGPGTRLTVT.

V usage is TRBV4-3 and J usage is TRBJ1-1; TRBD1 is a possible D gene (6 bases). Per the germline V gene, CDR1 is LGHNA and CDR2 is YSLEER. The CDR3 totals 14 residues. Trimming shortened V by 4 bases and J by 7 bases, and 16 bases separated the two germline ends. CDR3 DNA sequence: TGCGCCAGCAGCCGAGTTGAACAGGGTAATGAAGCTTTCTTT. As protein: CASSRVEQGNEAFF.

This clonotype was picked up a small number of times. The rearrangement joins TRBV6-6 to TRBJ1-5; D remains ambiguous. The germline V and J ends were trimmed by 2 bases and 5 bases, with 4 bases remaining between them. CDR3 length equals 12 residues. CDR1 and CDR2 (germline): MNHNY, SVGAGI (reference sequence). CDR3 sequence (DNA): TGTGCCAGCAGTTACGGAGATCAGCCCCAGCATTTT. Amino acid sequence: CASSYGDQPQHF.

In its sample, this clonotype was seen a few times. The V call is TRBV4-1, the J call TRBJ1-2; TRBD1 agrees at 8 bases. Germline CDR1 and CDR2: MGHRA and YSYEKL. The junction had 11 bases not matched to a gene; V was cut back by 1 base and J by 4 bases. This CDR3 region has 17 residues. CDR3 bases: TGCGCCAGCAGCCAAGCGGGCTCTGGACAGGGAACCTATGGCTACACCTTC. Its translation is CASSQAGSGQGTYGYTF.

The rearrangement joins TRBV5-1 to TRBJ2-5, with TRBD2 matching over 9 bases. The CDR3 length is 14 residues. Per germline, CDR1 SGHRS and CDR2 YFSETQ. V was pared by 2 bases and J by 3 bases, with 2 bases of the junction left unmatched. As DNA, the CDR3 is TGCGCCAGCAGCTTTAGCGGGGGAAAAGAGACCCAGTACTTC. Amino acid sequence: CASSFSGGKETQYF.

Ten or more counts support this clonotype. The chain uses TRBV4-3 and TRBJ2-1; 10 bases match TRBD2. Germline CDR1 LGHNA, CDR2 YSLEER. V lost 4 bases and J lost 4; bases outside the gene matches: 4. This CDR3 is built from 15 residues. The CDR3 loop reads CASSPGTSAYNEQFF. In DNA form, the CDR3 reads TGCGCCAGCAGCCCTGGGACTAGCGCGTACAATGAGCAGTTCTTC.

J is TRBJ2-7 and V is TRBV5-8; D perhaps matches TRBD2 (5 bases). Trimming pared 2 bases from V and 7 bases from J, leaving 16 bases between. The CDR3 has 14 residues. The V gene's germline CDR1 is SGHTS and CDR2 YDEGEE. CDR3 bases: TGTGCCAGCAGCTTAGATCGAGAGGGCGAAGAGCAGTACTTC. Translating gives CASSLDREGEEQYF.

This clonotype was counted between two and nine times. The chain couples TRBV10-3 to TRBJ2-7, with 14 bases matching TRBD2. V was pared by 6 bases and J by 4 bases, with 2 bases of the junction left unmatched. The CDR3 runs to 14 residues. CDR1 and CDR2 (germline): ENHRY, SYGVKD. The CDR3 protein is CAIRTSGGVYEQYF. The CDR3 bases are TGTGCCATCAGGACTAGCGGGGGGGTATACGAGCAGTACTTC.

This chain joins TRBV5-1 and TRBJ2-5; tentatively, D is TRBD2 (6 bases). The germline CDR1 and CDR2 sequences are SGHRS and YFSETQ. Trimming pared 3 bases from V and 4 bases from J, leaving 13 bases between. This CDR3 region has 14 residues. CDR3 in amino acids: CASSWAPGGETQYF. The DNA of the CDR3 is TGCGCCAGCAGCTGGGCCCCCGGGGGAGAGACCCAGTACTTC. The full variable domain, completed using reference TRBV5-1 and TRBJ2-5, is KAGVTQTPRYLIKTRGQQVTLSCSPISGHRSVSWYQQTPGQGLQFLFEYFSETQRNKGNFPGRFSGRQFSNSRSEMNVSTLELGDSALYLCASSWAPGGETQYFGPGTRLLVL.

This clonotype was counted only a few times. This sequence joins TRBV20-1 and TRBJ2-7, with a tentative D call TRBD1 (7 bases). V was trimmed by 3 bases and J by 6 bases, leaving 15 bases between them. CDR3 length: 13 amino acids. CDR1 and CDR2 from the germline V gene are DFQATT and SNEGSKA (reference sequence). CDR3 sequence: CSARGGQAGEQYF. Written as DNA, the CDR3 is TGCAGTGCTAGGGGAGGACAGGCGGGCGAGCAGTACTTC.

This clonotype was seen repeatedly, ten times or more. This chain joins TRBV7-3 and TRBJ2-1; D remains ambiguous. V was clipped by 0 bases and J by 0 bases, with 6 bases between them. Germline CDR1 reads SGHTA; CDR2 reads FQGTGA. This CDR3 spans 15 amino acids. The CDR3, as DNA: TGTGCCAGCAGCTTAACTGTCGGCTCCTACAATGAGCAGTTCTTC. It codes for CASSLTVGSYNEQFF.

This chain connects TRBV20-1 to TRBJ1-1; 8 bases fit TRBD1. The trim removed 1 base at V and 3 bases at J, leaving 4 bases unmatched. Per germline, CDR1 DFQATT and CDR2 SNEGSKA (reference sequence). The CDR3 consists of 14 residues. The CDR3 coding sequence is TGCAGTGCTAGAGCTGACAGGGGATACACTGAAGCTTTCTTT. Translated: CSARADRGYTEAFF.

At least ten counts were recorded for this clonotype. J is TRBJ2-2 and V is TRBV5-1, with unresolved D. Germline V CDR1 and CDR2: SGHRS, YFSETQ. V shed 0 bases and J shed 0 bases, with 6 bases lying between them. The CDR3 consists of 15 residues. The CDR3 region has the DNA TGCGCCAGCAGCTTGGGAATCGCGAACACCGGGGAGCTGTTTTTT. It is translated as CASSLGIANTGELFF.

This clonotype has more than one count but fewer than ten. The chain uses TRBV28 and TRBJ1-2; possible D gene TRBD1, 5 bases. There are 13 residues in the CDR3. The V and J ends lost 5 bases and 1 base respectively, with 8 bases between them. Germline lookup yields CDR1 MDHEN and CDR2 SYDVKM. The CDR3 coding sequence is TGTGCCAGCAGTGTGGGGCTTAACTATGGCTACACCTTC. It is translated as CASSVGLNYGYTF.

This sequence joins TRBV7-6 and TRBJ2-1; D not certain. CDR1 is SGHVS, CDR2 FNYEAQ, per germline. Between the trimmed V and J ends, which lost 1 base and 0 bases, there was a span of 10 bases. The CDR3 contains 16 residues. In nucleotides, the CDR3 is TGTGCCAGCAGCTTAGATGGCCGAGGCTCCTACAATGAGCAGTTCTTC. Encoded protein: CASSLDGRGSYNEQFF.

The chain joins TRBV20-1 to TRBJ2-7; D not certain. CDR3 length equals 8 residues. Germline V gene sequence: CDR1 DFQATT, CDR2 SNEGSKA (reference sequence). V was shortened by 2 bases and J by 12 bases, with 5 bases between the two germline ends. The CDR3 is CSARTRYF. As DNA, the CDR3 is TGCAGTGCTAGAACTCGGTACTTC.

This clonotype was counted only a few times. This chain connects TRBV5-1 to TRBJ2-1; 8 positions match TRBD2. Germline loops: CDR1 SGHRS, CDR2 YFSETQ. The trim removed 4 bases at V and 5 bases at J, leaving 5 bases unmatched. This CDR3 spans 14 amino acids. Here the CDR3 reads CASSLGTRNNEQFF. The CDR3 nucleotides read TGCGCCAGCAGCCTGGGGACTAGAAACAATGAGCAGTTCTTC.

This clonotype was seen a few times. The genes are TRBV6-5 and TRBJ2-5; D could derive from TRBD1 or TRBD2 (6 bases each). The V gene's germline CDR1 is MNHEY and CDR2 SVGAGI. The CDR3 length is 13 residues. V was shortened by 4 bases and J by 5 bases, with 11 bases between the two germline ends. CDR3 DNA sequence: TGTGCCAGCAGTTCCCCGGGGGCCGAGACCCAGTACTTC. This encodes CASSSPGAETQYF.

The table lists this clonotype with a few counts. This chain joins TRBV3-1 and TRBJ2-2, with D unresolved. Germline-derived CDR1 and CDR2 are LGHDT and YNNKEL (reference sequence). CDR3 length: 12 residues. Trimming left V 2 bases short and J 8 bases short, with 6 bases between. CDR3 DNA: TGTGCCAGCAGCCAACAGACAGGGGAGCTGTTTTTT. Translating it yields CASSQQTGELFF.

The sample holds a few counts of this clonotype. The chain joins TRBV7-6 to TRBJ2-2, with D perhaps assigned TRBD1 or TRBD2 (5 bases each). Germline V gene data show CDR1 as SGHVS and CDR2 as FNYEAQ. The CDR3 sequence is 17 residues long. The germline V and J ends were trimmed by 5 bases and 8 bases, with 24 bases remaining between them. CDR3 sequence: CASSRLGQGPTRGELFF. The CDR3 DNA is TGTGCCAGCAGCCGACTGGGGCAGGGACCCACTAGGGGGGAGCTGTTTTTT.

This clonotype was seen more than once but under ten times. This chain links TRBV12-3 or TRBV12-4 with TRBJ1-6; the D gene is possibly TRBD1 (6 bases). The CDR3 length is 16 residues. V lost 6 bases and J 2 bases, leaving 14 bases between the germline ends. CDR3 nucleotides: TGTGCCAGCAGCCCGAGGGGGGATACCTATAATTCACCCCTCCACTTT. Translating gives CASSPRGDTYNSPLHF.

At least ten counts were recorded for this clonotype. The gene calls are TRBV5-1 and TRBJ2-1; 10 nucleotides line up with TRBD2. J lost 2 bases, V lost 3 bases, and 2 bases had no gene match. Germline assignment: CDR1 SGHRS and CDR2 YFSETQ. The CDR3 spans 15 residues. This CDR3 reads CASSSTSGAYNEQFF. CDR3 DNA: TGCGCCAGCAGCTCCACTAGCGGGGCCTACAATGAGCAGTTCTTC.

This clonotype was detected many times. The rearrangement uses TRBV28 and TRBJ2-7, with D perhaps TRBD1 (5 bases). This CDR3 is built from 15 residues. V was shortened by 6 bases and J by 1 base, with 16 bases between the two germline ends. The germline CDR1 and CDR2 sequences are MDHEN and SYDVKM. The chain's CDR3 is CASRSTGSGSYEQYF. Written as DNA, the CDR3 is TGTGCCAGCAGATCCACAGGTTCAGGGTCCTACGAGCAGTACTTC.

The chain recombines TRBV28 with TRBJ2-3; TRBD2 is a possible D gene (6 bases). Trimming left V 8 bases short and J 7 bases short, with 22 bases between. The CDR3 consists of 15 residues. Germline V gene data show CDR1 as MDHEN and CDR2 as SYDVKM. In DNA, the CDR3 is TGTGCCAGCCGTCAACTCGGGACTGCCCCCTATACGCAGTATTTT. It codes for CASRQLGTAPYTQYF.

The chain joins TRBV18 to TRBJ2-5; D possibly corresponds to TRBD1 (6 bases). Germline CDR1 and CDR2: KGHSH and LQKENI. The V end lost 10 bases, the J end lost 2 bases, and 14 bases lay between the germline ends. The CDR3 contains 13 residues. The DNA for the CDR3 is TGTGCCACTGGGATGGACAGACAAGAGACCCAGTACTTC. It yields the protein CATGMDRQETQYF.

The V and J genes are TRBV7-9 and TRBJ2-2, with unresolved D. This CDR3 contains 14 residues. Trimming pared 4 bases from V and 5 bases from J, leaving 11 bases between. Germline loops: CDR1 SEHNR, CDR2 FQNEAQ (reference sequence). The CDR3 DNA follows: TGTGCCAGCAGCTCCTTACAGTATACCGGGGAGCTGTTTTTT. It is translated as CASSSLQYTGELFF.

This rearrangement joins TRBV29-1 to TRBJ2-1; no firm D call. The V end was cut by 3 bases, the J end by 4 bases, with 7 bases between. CDR3 length: 12 amino acids. Per the germline V gene, CDR1 is SQVTM and CDR2 is ANQGSEA. As DNA, the CDR3 is TGCAGCGTTGACGCCAGGTACAATGAGCAGTTCTTC. This gives the protein CSVDARYNEQFF.

This clonotype was seen more than once but under ten times. The gene calls are TRBV19 and TRBJ1-4; D is uncertain. This CDR3 is 14 amino acids long. Germline lookup yields CDR1 LNHDA and CDR2 SQIVND (reference sequence). Trimming removed 5 bases at V and 8 bases at J, with 15 bases between. The CDR3 region is CASSPRPGGEKLFF. The CDR3 DNA follows: TGTGCCAGTAGTCCCAGGCCCGGTGGAGAAAAACTGTTTTTT.

For the CDR3, the DNA is TGTGCCAGCAGCCTAACAGGGATCGAGCAGTACGTC. Its translation: CASSLTGIEQYV. The V gene is TRBV7-9, the J gene TRBJ2-7; possible D gene TRBD1, 6 bases. The CDR3 is made up of 12 amino acids. V dropped 5 bases and J dropped 6 bases, with 11 bases sitting between them. Per germline, CDR1 SEHNR and CDR2 FQNEAQ (reference sequence).

This clonotype was seen ten or more times. V usage is TRBV5-1 and J usage is TRBJ1-5, with D maybe TRBD1 (5 bases). V gave up 0 bases and J gave up 7 bases, with 14 bases separating them. There are 15 residues in the CDR3. The germline V gene encodes CDR1 SGHRS and CDR2 YFSETQ. Written as DNA, the CDR3 is TGCGCCAGCAGCTTGGCATCGGGGGGTGGGCAGCCCCAGCATTTT. This encodes CASSLASGGGQPQHF.

The chain employs TRBV6-2 or TRBV6-3 and TRBJ1-5; D uncertain. V was shortened by 7 bases and J by 3 bases, with 10 bases between the two germline ends. Germline assignment: CDR1 MNHEY and CDR2 SVGEGT. The CDR3 runs 13 residues. CDR3 amino acids: CASTPVLNQPQHF. DNA of the CDR3: TGTGCCAGCACCCCCGTTCTCAATCAGCCCCAGCATTTT.